This TCR beta chain is from a study of T-cell reconstitution after alpha-beta-depleted transplantation in children. Construction of the TCRbeta library involved unique molecular identifiers. TCRdb fed the PCR reads into MiXCR, producing one record per CDR3 protein. The data hold under 350,000 distinct CDR3 sequences, with more than 9% observed a single time. The sequences come from PBMCs from the stem cell graft donor, collected from the stem cell graft. This TCR was sampled from a human donor who donated a stem cell graft to a child with SCID.

The CDR3 DNA sequence: TGCGCCAGCAGCCCCCTACTAGGGACAGCCTACGAGCAGTACTTC. Amino acid sequence: CASSPLLGTAYEQYF. The chain joins TRBV5-1 to TRBJ2-7, with TRBD1 matching 7 bases. Germline-derived CDR1 and CDR2 are SGHRS and YFSETQ. J gave up 2 bases and V 4 bases, and 9 bases lay outside the gene matches. This CDR3 region has 15 residues.